Reported below is one T cell receptor beta chain. Other nucleotide sequences from this sample produce the same CDR3. Naive CD8 cells lacked CD45RO and underwent positive selection for CCR7, leaving out terminally differentiated effector memory CD45RA+ cells. V was clipped by 0 bases and J by 1 base; unmatched bases: 0. The length of the CDR3 is 16 residues. Per germline, CDR1 MGHRA and CDR2 YSYEKL. This sample was taken from a study of shared clonotypes between healthy human individuals. Profiled with immunoSEQ multiplex PCR; TCRdb holds only in-frame clones, not every one. The table includes roughly 2 million clones, over 85% detected once.

The specimen was naive CD8+ T cells sorted from blood. This clonotype was sampled from a man between 18 and 35 years old in good health. The chain employs TRBV4-1 and TRBJ2-3; 11 positions agree with TRBD2. The CDR3 DNA reads TGCGCCAGCAGCCAAGAACTAGCGGGGGGCACAGATACGCAGTATTTT. Translation: CASSQELAGGTDTQYF.